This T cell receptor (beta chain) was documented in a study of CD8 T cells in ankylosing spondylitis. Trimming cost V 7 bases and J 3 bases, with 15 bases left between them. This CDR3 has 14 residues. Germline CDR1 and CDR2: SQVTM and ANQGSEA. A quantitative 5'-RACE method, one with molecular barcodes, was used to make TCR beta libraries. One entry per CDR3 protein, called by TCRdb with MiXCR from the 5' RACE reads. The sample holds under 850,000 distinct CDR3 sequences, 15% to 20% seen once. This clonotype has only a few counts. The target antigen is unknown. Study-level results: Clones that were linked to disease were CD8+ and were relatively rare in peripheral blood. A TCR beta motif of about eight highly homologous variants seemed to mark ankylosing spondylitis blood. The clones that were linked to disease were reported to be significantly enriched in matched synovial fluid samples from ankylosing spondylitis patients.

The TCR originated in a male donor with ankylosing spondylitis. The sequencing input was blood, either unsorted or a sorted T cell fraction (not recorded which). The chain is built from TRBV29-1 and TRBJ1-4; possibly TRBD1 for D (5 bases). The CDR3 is CSGTSGKANEKLFF. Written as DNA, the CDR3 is TGCAGCGGTACCTCAGGGAAGGCTAATGAAAAACTGTTTTTT.